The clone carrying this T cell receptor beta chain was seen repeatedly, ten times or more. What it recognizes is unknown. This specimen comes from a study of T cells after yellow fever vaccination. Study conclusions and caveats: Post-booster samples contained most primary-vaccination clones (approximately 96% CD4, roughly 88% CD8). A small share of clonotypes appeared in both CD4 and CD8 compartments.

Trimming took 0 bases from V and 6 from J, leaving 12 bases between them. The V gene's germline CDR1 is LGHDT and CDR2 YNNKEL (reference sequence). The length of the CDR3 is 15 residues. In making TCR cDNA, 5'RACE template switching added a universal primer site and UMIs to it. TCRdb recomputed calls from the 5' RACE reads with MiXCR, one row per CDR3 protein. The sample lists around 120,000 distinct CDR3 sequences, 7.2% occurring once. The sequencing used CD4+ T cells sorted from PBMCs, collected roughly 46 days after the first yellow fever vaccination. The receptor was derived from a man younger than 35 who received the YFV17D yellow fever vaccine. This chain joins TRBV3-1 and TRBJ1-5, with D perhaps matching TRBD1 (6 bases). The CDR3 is CASSQDRGASQPQHF. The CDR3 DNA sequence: TGTGCCAGCAGCCAAGATCGGGGGGCAAGTCAGCCCCAGCATTTT.